These T cell receptor beta chains were read from a single sample in a study of shared T cell receptors in the human thymus. Sequenced by immunoSEQ multiplex PCR; TCRdb stores in-frame clones only, minus some. The repertoire holds 450,000 to 650,000 clones, with more than 75% as singletons. These data were likewise used in another study, on human thymus T cells.

Sequencing was performed on thymocytes. The receptor source for this set is a boy less than two years old with a congenital heart defect. The CDR3 runs from the conserved cysteine through the conserved F or W. The order of the fields is V gene, clone size, J gene, D gene, CDR3 DNA, CDR3 protein. D genes are given only for firm matches. Some rows mark clone size as missing; the rest say once, few, many or name a class of expanded clone.

v_gene: TRBV4-2; abundance: .; j_gene: TRBJ2-1; d_gene: TRBD2; CDR3nt: TGTGCCAGCAGCCCCCTGGGACTAGCGGGAGGGCCTTGGGATGAGCAGTTCTTC; CDR3aa: CASSPLGLAGGPWDEQFF
v_gene: TRBV7-8; abundance: once; j_gene: TRBJ2-5; d_gene: TRBD1; CDR3nt: TGTGCCAGCAGCTCCCAGACAGGGCCAGACCAAGAGACCCAGTACTTC; CDR3aa: CASSSQTGPDQETQYF
v_gene: TRBV6-1; abundance: .; j_gene: TRBJ1-3; d_gene: .; CDR3nt: TGTGCCAGCAGTGAACGGTCGATGGCCATATATTTT; CDR3aa: CASSERSMAIYF
v_gene: TRBV15; abundance: .; j_gene: TRBJ2-7; d_gene: TRBD1; CDR3nt: TGTGCCACCAGCACACAGGGGGCGGCTAGCGAGAGCTACGAGCAGTACTTC; CDR3aa: CATSTQGAASESYEQYF
v_gene: TRBV27; abundance: few; j_gene: TRBJ2-7; d_gene: .; CDR3nt: TGTGCCAGCAGTTTCGGTTACGAGCAGTACTTC; CDR3aa: CASSFGYEQYF
v_gene: TRBV5-1; abundance: .; j_gene: TRBJ2-3; d_gene: .; CDR3nt: TGCGCCAGCAGCTTGGGGGAGGATACGCAGTATTTT; CDR3aa: CASSLGEDTQYF
v_gene: TRBV5-6; abundance: few; j_gene: TRBJ2-3; d_gene: .; CDR3nt: TGTGCCAGCAGCTTCCGAGGTACGCAGTATTTT; CDR3aa: CASSFRGTQYF
v_gene: TRBV6-1; abundance: .; j_gene: TRBJ2-7; d_gene: TRBD2; CDR3nt: TGTGCCAGCAGTGTGGGCTTGGGGACTAGCGGAACCTACGAGCAGTACTTC; CDR3aa: CASSVGLGTSGTYEQYF
v_gene: TRBV7-8; abundance: .; j_gene: TRBJ1-5; d_gene: .; CDR3nt: TGTGCCAGCAGCCCGGGGAGGACGAATCAGCCCCAGCATTTT; CDR3aa: CASSPGRTNQPQHF
v_gene: TRBV5-1; abundance: .; j_gene: TRBJ2-7; d_gene: TRBD1; CDR3nt: TGCGCCAGCAGCCCCAAGGGGGCAGGGGAGAAGTTCGACGAGCAGTACTTC; CDR3aa: CASSPKGAGEKFDEQYF
v_gene: TRBV6-5; abundance: .; j_gene: TRBJ1-1; d_gene: .; CDR3nt: TGTGCCAGCACTGGACCGGGAAACACTGAAGCTTTCTTT; CDR3aa: CASTGPGNTEAFF
v_gene: TRBV4-2; abundance: once; j_gene: TRBJ2-6; d_gene: .; CDR3nt: TGTGCCAGCAGCCAAGTAGCTGGGGCCAACGTCCTGACTTTC; CDR3aa: CASSQVAGANVLTF
v_gene: TRBV5-1; abundance: .; j_gene: TRBJ2-7; d_gene: .; CDR3nt: TGCGCCAGCAGCCCCTACCCCTCCTACGAGCAGTACTTC; CDR3aa: CASSPYPSYEQYF
v_gene: TRBV11-3; abundance: .; j_gene: TRBJ2-1; d_gene: .; CDR3nt: TGTGCCAGCAGCTTAGACCTAGTCAATGAGCAGTTCTTC; CDR3aa: CASSLDLVNEQFF
v_gene: TRBV6-1; abundance: .; j_gene: TRBJ1-1; d_gene: .; CDR3nt: TGTGCCAGCAGTGAGGGTCGCAGGGGCCGGCGAGCTTTCTTT; CDR3aa: CASSEGRRGRRAFF
v_gene: TRBV4-3; abundance: .; j_gene: TRBJ2-1; d_gene: TRBD1; CDR3nt: TGCGCCAGCAGCCACCAACAGGGGGCGGATAATGAGCAGTTCTTC; CDR3aa: CASSHQQGADNEQFF
v_gene: TRBV15; abundance: few; j_gene: TRBJ2-1; d_gene: .; CDR3nt: TGTGCCACCAGCAGGCCTAGCGTAAGCTCCTACAATGAGCAGTTCTTC; CDR3aa: CATSRPSVSSYNEQFF
v_gene: TRBV7-2; abundance: .; j_gene: TRBJ2-7; d_gene: TRBD2; CDR3nt: TGTGCCAGCAGCTTAGAGATATGGGGGACTAGCTCCTACGAGCAGTACTTC; CDR3aa: CASSLEIWGTSSYEQYF
v_gene: TRBV30; abundance: .; j_gene: TRBJ2-3; d_gene: .; CDR3nt: TGTGCCTGGAGTGTCGTGATCCCAGGGGGCACAGATACGCAGTATTTT; CDR3aa: CAWSVVIPGGTDTQYF
v_gene: TRBV2; abundance: .; j_gene: TRBJ2-7; d_gene: .; CDR3nt: TGTGCCAGCATGACAGGTTCGAGCTCCTACGAGCAGTACTTC; CDR3aa: CASMTGSSSYEQYF
v_gene: TRBV7-9; abundance: .; j_gene: TRBJ2-7; d_gene: TRBD2; CDR3nt: TGTGCCAGCAGCTTAGTACGCGGGAGCGAGCAGTACTTC; CDR3aa: CASSLVRGSEQYF
v_gene: TRBV7-9; abundance: few; j_gene: TRBJ1-2; d_gene: TRBD1; CDR3nt: TGTGCCACTCCGAGGACAGGGAGTGGCTACACCTTC; CDR3aa: CATPRTGSGYTF
v_gene: TRBV6-4; abundance: .; j_gene: TRBJ2-2; d_gene: TRBD2; CDR3nt: TGTGCCAGCAGTGAATGGGGAGTAGCGGGAGACCCCGGGGAGCTGTTTTTT; CDR3aa: CASSEWGVAGDPGELFF
v_gene: TRBV7-2; abundance: few; j_gene: TRBJ1-3; d_gene: .; CDR3nt: TGTGCCAGCACTTTCTCTGGAAACACCATATATTTT; CDR3aa: CASTFSGNTIYF
v_gene: TRBV6-6; abundance: .; j_gene: TRBJ2-1; d_gene: TRBD2; CDR3nt: TGTGCCAGCAGTTACGGGACTAAAGACAATGAGCAGTTCTTC; CDR3aa: CASSYGTKDNEQFF
v_gene: TRBV6-1; abundance: .; j_gene: TRBJ1-4; d_gene: .; CDR3nt: TGTGCCAGCAGTGAGTGTGGGGGCGCGGGTATGAATGAAAAACTGTTTTTT; CDR3aa: CASSECGGAGMNEKLFF
v_gene: TRBV19; abundance: .; j_gene: TRBJ2-1; d_gene: TRBD2; CDR3nt: TGTGCCAGTAGAGCTGGACTAGCGGACAATGAGCAGTTCTTC; CDR3aa: CASRAGLADNEQFF
v_gene: TRBV14; abundance: .; j_gene: TRBJ2-5; d_gene: .; CDR3nt: TGTGCCAGCAGCCAATGGGTCGGGCAAGAGACCCAGTACTTC; CDR3aa: CASSQWVGQETQYF
v_gene: TRBV19; abundance: few; j_gene: TRBJ2-1; d_gene: TRBD2; CDR3nt: TGTGCCAGTAGTATGACTAGCGGGAGAGGGAACAATGAGCAGTTCTTC; CDR3aa: CASSMTSGRGNNEQFF
v_gene: TRBV6-6; abundance: .; j_gene: TRBJ2-3; d_gene: .; CDR3nt: TGTGCCAGCAGGGCCCAGGGGTTGGGCACAGATACGCAGTATTTT; CDR3aa: CASRAQGLGTDTQYF
v_gene: TRBV11-3; abundance: .; j_gene: TRBJ2-3; d_gene: TRBD2; CDR3nt: TGTGCCAGCAGCCTAGTCGGCCTAGCGGTAAGCACAGATACGCAGTATTTT; CDR3aa: CASSLVGLAVSTDTQYF
v_gene: TRBV12-5; abundance: .; j_gene: TRBJ1-1; d_gene: .; CDR3nt: TGTGCTAGTGCCCCGGACAGATGGAACACTGAAGCTTTCTTT; CDR3aa: CASAPDRWNTEAFF
v_gene: TRBV5-1; abundance: few; j_gene: TRBJ1-3; d_gene: TRBD1; CDR3nt: TGCGCCAGCAGCTTGGGTTCTCCAGGGGGCGTTGGAAACACCATATATTTT; CDR3aa: CASSLGSPGGVGNTIYF
v_gene: TRBV25-1; abundance: .; j_gene: TRBJ2-7; d_gene: TRBD1; CDR3nt: TGTGCCAGCACCAGAGGACAGGGGGCTACCTACGAGCAGTACTTC; CDR3aa: CASTRGQGATYEQYF
v_gene: TRBV5-6; abundance: .; j_gene: TRBJ2-7; d_gene: .; CDR3nt: TGTGCCAGCAGCTTTTGGGGGGACTACGAGCAGTACTTC; CDR3aa: CASSFWGDYEQYF
v_gene: TRBV6-5; abundance: .; j_gene: TRBJ2-1; d_gene: TRBD2; CDR3nt: TGTGCCAGCAGTTACTCGGCTAGCGGAGAGTACAATGAGCAGTTCTTC; CDR3aa: CASSYSASGEYNEQFF
v_gene: TRBV27; abundance: .; j_gene: TRBJ1-2; d_gene: .; CDR3nt: TGTGCCAGCAGTTTAAACAGTGTCTATGGCTACACCTTC; CDR3aa: CASSLNSVYGYTF
v_gene: TRBV10-3; abundance: once; j_gene: TRBJ2-1; d_gene: .; CDR3nt: TGTGCCATCAGTGAGTGTCAGAAGTCCTACAATGAGCAGTTCTTC; CDR3aa: CAISECQKSYNEQFF
v_gene: TRBV4-1; abundance: .; j_gene: TRBJ2-7; d_gene: .; CDR3nt: TGCGCCAGCAGCCCTCATGCCCTCCGGTACGAGCAGTACTTC; CDR3aa: CASSPHALRYEQYF
v_gene: TRBV6-5; abundance: .; j_gene: TRBJ1-2; d_gene: .; CDR3nt: TGTGCCAGCAGAGACCTTACAGGGTCGGGCTACACCTTC; CDR3aa: CASRDLTGSGYTF
v_gene: TRBV5-4; abundance: .; j_gene: TRBJ2-3; d_gene: .; CDR3nt: TGTGCCAGCAGCTTGTTTGCGGGGCAGAACACAGATACGCAGTATTTT; CDR3aa: CASSLFAGQNTDTQYF
v_gene: TRBV25-1; abundance: .; j_gene: TRBJ1-5; d_gene: .; CDR3nt: TGTGCCAGCAGTGATGAGGAGTATAGCAATCAGCCCCAGCATTTT; CDR3aa: CASSDEEYSNQPQHF
v_gene: TRBV11-2; abundance: .; j_gene: TRBJ1-3; d_gene: .; CDR3nt: TGTGCCAGCAGCTTAGGGCTTCCAGGTCGGGGAAACACCATATATTTT; CDR3aa: CASSLGLPGRGNTIYF
v_gene: TRBV19; abundance: once; j_gene: TRBJ1-2; d_gene: .; CDR3nt: TGTGCCAGTAGTATAGAAAACCGAGTCTATGGCTACACCTTC; CDR3aa: CASSIENRVYGYTF
v_gene: TRBV10-3; abundance: .; j_gene: TRBJ2-7; d_gene: TRBD1; CDR3nt: TGTGCCATCAGCTTCGGGACAGGGCCGCGAGAGCAGTACTTC; CDR3aa: CAISFGTGPREQYF
v_gene: TRBV9; abundance: .; j_gene: TRBJ1-1; d_gene: TRBD1; CDR3nt: TGTGCCAGCAGCGCATCAGGGGGCCCCTCGAACACTGAAGCTTTCTTT; CDR3aa: CASSASGGPSNTEAFF
v_gene: TRBV27; abundance: few; j_gene: TRBJ2-2; d_gene: .; CDR3nt: TGTGCCAGCACACCTCGGGCAGGGCTGACCGGGGAGCTGTTTTTT; CDR3aa: CASTPRAGLTGELFF
v_gene: TRBV5-1; abundance: .; j_gene: TRBJ2-3; d_gene: .; CDR3nt: TGCGCCAGCAGCTTGGCGCCGCCCTCCGGGACAGGGCCTAGGACTAGCCGCACAGATACGCAGTATTTT; CDR3aa: CASSLAPPSGTGPRTSRTDTQYF
v_gene: TRBV18; abundance: .; j_gene: TRBJ2-7; d_gene: .; CDR3nt: TGTGCCAGCTCACTACAAGGAGGGGCGAAGGATGAGCAGTACTTC; CDR3aa: CASSLQGGAKDEQYF
v_gene: TRBV25-1; abundance: .; j_gene: TRBJ1-1; d_gene: TRBD1; CDR3nt: TGTGCCAGCAGTGAGGGGGCAGGGGGCGCAAACACTGAAGCTTTCTTT; CDR3aa: CASSEGAGGANTEAFF
v_gene: TRBV7-2; abundance: few; j_gene: TRBJ2-7; d_gene: TRBD2; CDR3nt: TGTGCCAGCAGTCCCGGGCGGGACTTGACTAGCGGTTCCTACGAGCAGTACTTC; CDR3aa: CASSPGRDLTSGSYEQYF
v_gene: TRBV4-3; abundance: .; j_gene: TRBJ1-2; d_gene: .; CDR3nt: TGCGCCAGCAGCCAAGGGACTTCAAGGCACTATGGCTACACCTTC; CDR3aa: CASSQGTSRHYGYTF
v_gene: TRBV28; abundance: .; j_gene: TRBJ2-3; d_gene: TRBD2; CDR3nt: TGTGCCAGCAGTTCAAGCGGGAGGGCCGCGAATACGCAGTATTTT; CDR3aa: CASSSSGRAANTQYF
v_gene: TRBV27; abundance: .; j_gene: TRBJ2-7; d_gene: TRBD2; CDR3nt: TGTGCCAGCAGTCTTGAAGCGGGGGGGACCTACGAGCAGTACTTC; CDR3aa: CASSLEAGGTYEQYF